One sample yielded the 5 T cell receptor beta chains listed below, sequenced in a study of follicular helper T cells after annual influenza vaccination. Time point defined: 2015-2016 season, pre-vaccination. Libraries were prepared by immunoSEQ multiplex PCR; TCRdb keeps only in-frame clonotypes and omits some of them. The data hold fewer than 9,500 clones, with 70% to 90% observed a single time. The sequencing used CXCR5+ CD38- circulating T follicular helper cells from blood, collected on the day of influenza vaccination. Subset of the sample: circulating Tfh, non-naive CD4+CXCR5+PD-1+ (ICOS+CD38+ or ICOS-CD38-). The receptors stem from an adult who received the influenza vaccine.

J is TRBJ2-3 and V is TRBV4-1; tentative D call: TRBD2 (6 bases). The V end was cut by 1 base, the J end by 5 bases, with 10 bases between. Per germline, CDR1 MGHRA and CDR2 YSYEKL. This CDR3 is 14 amino acids long. In DNA form, the CDR3 reads TGCGCCAGCAGCCAAGCCTGGCGGGAAGATACGCAGTATTTT. Protein: CASSQAWREDTQYF.

This clone was counted only a few times. The chain has TRBV2 and TRBJ1-6; the match to TRBD1 covers 9 bases. Germline assignment: CDR1 SNHLY and CDR2 FYNNEI. The CDR3 is made up of 14 amino acids. The J segment lost 6 bases and the V segment lost 7 bases, leaving 4 bases of the junction unmatched. CDR3: CASNGQGSNSPLHF. The CDR3 DNA is TGTGCCAGCAATGGACAGGGGAGTAATTCACCCCTCCACTTT.

The genes are TRBV19 and TRBJ2-3; D is unclear. The V gene's germline CDR1 is LNHDA and CDR2 SQIVND (reference sequence). This CDR3 is built from 15 residues. V was clipped by 2 bases and J by 5 bases, with 14 bases between them. CDR3 coding DNA: TGTGCCAGTAGTATAATTCTTGGGGAAGGAGATACGCAGTATTTT. Translating gives CASSIILGEGDTQYF.

The chain has TRBV5-4 and TRBJ2-2; no clear D. V was pared by 5 bases and J by 1 base, with 12 bases between. Looked up from germline, CDR1 is SGHNT and CDR2 is YYREEE (reference sequence). The CDR3 runs to 15 residues. This CDR3 reads CASSDKTGNTGELFF. CDR3 sequence (DNA): TGTGCCAGCAGTGACAAGACGGGGAACACCGGGGAGCTGTTTTTT.

V gene TRBV7-2 combines with J gene TRBJ2-2, with 8 bases fitting TRBD2. The germline V gene has CDR1 SGHTA and CDR2 FQGNSA. The CDR3 loop spans 15 amino acids. V trimming: 7 bases; J trimming: 4 bases; junction bases outside the gene matches: 8. The CDR3 region has the DNA TGTGCCAGCACCCACCGGCTAGCGGGCACCGGGGAGCTGTTTTTT. Its translation is CASTHRLAGTGELFF.